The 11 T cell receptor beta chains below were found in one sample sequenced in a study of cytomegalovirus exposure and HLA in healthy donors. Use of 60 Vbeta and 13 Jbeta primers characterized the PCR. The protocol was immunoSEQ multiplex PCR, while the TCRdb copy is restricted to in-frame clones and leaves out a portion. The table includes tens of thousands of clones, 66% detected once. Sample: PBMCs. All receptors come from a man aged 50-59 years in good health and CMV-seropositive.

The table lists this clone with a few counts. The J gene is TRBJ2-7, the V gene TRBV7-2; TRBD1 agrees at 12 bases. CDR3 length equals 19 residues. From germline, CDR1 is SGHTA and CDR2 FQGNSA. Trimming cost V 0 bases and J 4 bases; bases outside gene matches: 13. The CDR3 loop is CASSLAPGQGADGGYEQYF. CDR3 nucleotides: TGTGCCAGCAGCTTAGCCCCGGGACAGGGGGCTGATGGGGGATACGAGCAGTACTTC.

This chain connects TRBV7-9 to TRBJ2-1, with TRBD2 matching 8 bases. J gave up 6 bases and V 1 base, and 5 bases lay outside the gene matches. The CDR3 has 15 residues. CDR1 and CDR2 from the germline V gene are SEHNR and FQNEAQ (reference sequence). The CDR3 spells CASSLEFAGGNEQFF. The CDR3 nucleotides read TGTGCCAGCAGCTTAGAATTTGCGGGGGGCAATGAGCAGTTCTTC. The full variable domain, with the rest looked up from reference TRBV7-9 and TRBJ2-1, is DTGVSQNPRHKITKRGQNVTFRCDPISEHNRLYWYRQTLGQGPEFLTYFQNEAQLEKSRLLSDRFSAERPKGSFSTLEIQRTEQGDSAMYLCASSLEFAGGNEQFFGPGTRLTVL.

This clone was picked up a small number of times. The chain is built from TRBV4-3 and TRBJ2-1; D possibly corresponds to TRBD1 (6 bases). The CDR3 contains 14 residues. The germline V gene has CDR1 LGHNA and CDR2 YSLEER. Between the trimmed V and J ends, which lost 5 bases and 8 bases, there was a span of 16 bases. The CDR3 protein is CASSNRVGLDEQFF. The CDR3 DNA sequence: TGCGCCAGCAGCAACAGGGTCGGTTTAGATGAGCAGTTCTTC.

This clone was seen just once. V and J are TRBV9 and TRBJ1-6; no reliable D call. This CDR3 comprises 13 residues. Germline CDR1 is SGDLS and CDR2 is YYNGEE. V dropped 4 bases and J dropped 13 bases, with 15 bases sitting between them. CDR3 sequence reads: CASSPGSLKPLHF. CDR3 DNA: TGTGCCAGCAGCCCGGGATCCCTTAAGCCCCTCCACTTT.

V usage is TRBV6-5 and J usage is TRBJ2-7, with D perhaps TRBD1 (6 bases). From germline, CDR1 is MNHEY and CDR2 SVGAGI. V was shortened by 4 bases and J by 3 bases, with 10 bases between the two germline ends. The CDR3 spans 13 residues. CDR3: CASSSGQFYEQYF. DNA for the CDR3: TGTGCCAGCAGTTCGGGACAATTCTACGAGCAGTACTTC.

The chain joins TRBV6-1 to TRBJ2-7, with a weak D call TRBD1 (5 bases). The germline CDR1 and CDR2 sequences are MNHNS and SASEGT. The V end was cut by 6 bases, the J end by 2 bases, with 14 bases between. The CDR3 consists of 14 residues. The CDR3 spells CASRWQGGAYEQYF. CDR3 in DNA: TGTGCCAGCAGATGGCAGGGTGGGGCCTACGAGCAGTACTTC.

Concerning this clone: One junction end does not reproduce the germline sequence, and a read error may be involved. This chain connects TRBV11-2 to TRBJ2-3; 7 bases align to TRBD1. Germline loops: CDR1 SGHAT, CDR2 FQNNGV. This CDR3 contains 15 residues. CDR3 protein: CASRLATGRGDTQYF. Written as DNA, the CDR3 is TGTGCCAGCAGGTTAGCGACAGGGCGCGGAGATACGCAGTATTTT. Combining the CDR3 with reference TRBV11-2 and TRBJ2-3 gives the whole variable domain EAGVAQSPRYKIIEKRQSVAFWCNPISGHATLYWYQQILGQGPKLLIQFQNNGVVDDSQLPKDRFSAERLKGVDSTLKIQPAKLEDSAVYLCASRLATGRGDTQYFGPGTRLTVL.

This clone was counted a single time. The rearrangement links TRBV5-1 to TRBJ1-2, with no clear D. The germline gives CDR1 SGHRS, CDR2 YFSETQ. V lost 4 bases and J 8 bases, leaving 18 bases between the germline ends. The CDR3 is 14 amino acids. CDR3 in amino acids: CASSETSAGLGYTF. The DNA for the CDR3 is TGCGCCAGCAGCGAGACTTCTGCGGGTCTGGGCTACACCTTC.

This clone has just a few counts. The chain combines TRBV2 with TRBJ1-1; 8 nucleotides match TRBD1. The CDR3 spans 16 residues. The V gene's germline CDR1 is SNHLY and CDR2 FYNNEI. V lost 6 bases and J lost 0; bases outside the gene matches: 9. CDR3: CASRAGTGGMNTEAFF. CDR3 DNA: TGTGCCAGCAGGGCCGGCACAGGGGGGATGAACACTGAAGCTTTCTTT.

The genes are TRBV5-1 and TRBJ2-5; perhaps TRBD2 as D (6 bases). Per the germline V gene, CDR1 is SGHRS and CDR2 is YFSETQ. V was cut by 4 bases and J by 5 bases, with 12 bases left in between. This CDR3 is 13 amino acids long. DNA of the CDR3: TGCGCCAGCAGCGCCCGACTAGAGGAGACCCAGTACTTC. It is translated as CASSARLEETQYF.

The CDR3 DNA follows: TGTGCCAGCTCACCACCAGGGGCTCATGGCTACACCTTC. As protein: CASSPPGAHGYTF. The V and J genes are TRBV18 and TRBJ1-2; weak D call: TRBD1 (5 bases). This CDR3 has 13 residues. Per the germline V gene, CDR1 is KGHSH and CDR2 is LQKENI. The V and J ends lost 0 bases and 6 bases respectively, with 8 bases between them.